The clone carrying this T cell receptor (beta chain) was found a few times. These data come from a study of blood T cell repertoires in COVID-19. At the level of the study: From the United States, Italy and Spain came samples of acute and convalescent COVID-19. PBMCs, B-cell-depleted T cells, or T cells were the source of the cDNA or gDNA that made up the material.

Under the authors' procedure: Amplification with reference gene primers provided the estimates of nucleated cell counts. The repertoire was sequenced with immunoSEQ multiplex PCR; TCRdb's copy has only in-frame clones and lacks some. V, J and clone size reflect that table, while D and trimming were determined from the DNA. The sample lists 150,000 to 200,000 clones, around four fifths occurring once. This clonotype was sampled from a man in his sixties or seventies with acute or convalescent COVID-19. Sequenced input: peripheral blood.

The CDR3 coding sequence is TGTGCCAGTAGTTGGGGCAGGGGCTCCTACAATGAGCAGTTCTTC. As protein: CASSWGRGSYNEQFF. The chain recombines TRBV19 with TRBJ2-1; D is possibly TRBD1 (6 bases). The germline gives CDR1 LNHDA, CDR2 SQIVND (reference sequence). The CDR3 runs 15 residues. V lost 5 bases and J 0 bases, leaving 11 bases between the germline ends.